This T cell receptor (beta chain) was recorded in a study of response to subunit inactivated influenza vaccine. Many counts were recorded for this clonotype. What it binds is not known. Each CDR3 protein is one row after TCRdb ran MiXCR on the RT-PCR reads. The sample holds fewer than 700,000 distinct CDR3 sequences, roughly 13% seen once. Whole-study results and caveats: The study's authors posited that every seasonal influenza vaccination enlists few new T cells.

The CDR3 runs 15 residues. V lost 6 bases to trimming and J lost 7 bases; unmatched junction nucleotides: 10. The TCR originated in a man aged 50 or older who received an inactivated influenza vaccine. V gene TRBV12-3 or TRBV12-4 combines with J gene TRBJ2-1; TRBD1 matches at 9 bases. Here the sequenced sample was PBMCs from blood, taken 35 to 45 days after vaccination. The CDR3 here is CASRITGTGKNEQFF. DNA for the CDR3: TGTGCCAGCAGAATAACCGGGACAGGGAAGAATGAGCAGTTCTTC.